The clone carrying this T cell receptor beta chain has only a few counts. The data are from a study of blood T cell repertoires in COVID-19. Two negative PCRs, clearance, or symptom resolution characterized the recovered Cohort 3 donors. Profiled with immunoSEQ multiplex PCR; TCRdb holds only in-frame clones, not every one. The repertoire holds 490,000 or so clones, with 70% to 90% as singletons. J lost 5 bases, V lost 4 bases, and 9 bases had no gene match. Germline assignment: CDR1 SNHLY and CDR2 FYNNEI. The CDR3 is 16 residues long. The TCR sequence derives from a woman aged 60-70 years who had recovered from COVID-19. The chain carries TRBV2 and TRBJ2-1; 9 nucleotides align to TRBD1. Source material: PBMCs or T cells enriched from blood (not recorded which). CDR3 in DNA: TGTGCCAGCAGTGCGGACAGGGGAAGACATCACAATGAGCAGTTCTTC. Protein product: CASSADRGRHHNEQFF.